The text below deals with one T cell receptor (beta chain). This clone was found once. This clone's antigen is unknown. No qualities accompany the bases; no much larger clone lies one base away. Samples from volunteer blood donors who had recovered from COVID-19 were contributed by a second Seattle source. The collaborating institutions used their own protocols to collect whole blood in K2EDTA tubes. For TCRbeta analysis, collaborator samples were shipped as frozen whole blood, as isolated PBMCs, or as DNA extracted from either sample type. The data were taken from a study of blood T cell repertoires in COVID-19 (dated by TCRdb to the early 2020s). Study-wide context: The collaborator samples originated in the United States, Italy and Spain and spanned the acute and convalescent phases of COVID-19. The repertoires were released in a freely available public database intended as a resource for research on the immune response to SARS-CoV-2. The prospective study material was composed of cDNA or gDNA derived from T cells, B-cell-depleted T cells, or PBMCs. Nearly every sample came with metadata listing a de-identified subject ID, COVID-19 status, age in years and sex. Deeply sampled blood TCRbeta repertoires from subjects exposed to, actively infected with, or recovered from COVID-19 were included in the dataset. The samples were drawn from the first 160 participants of the ongoing ImmuneRACE study and from 1,254 subjects provided by 6 global collaborators. HLA class I and class II types, where available, came from metadata supplied by the sample provider rather than from assay-based typing.

As encoded in the germline V gene (reference sequence), CDR1 is GTSNPN while CDR2 is SVGIG. At the junction V is shortened by 5 bases and J by 4 bases, with 27 bases in between. The CDR3 numbers 18 residues from cysteine through phenylalanine. The kept DNA is CDR3 alone, 54 bases in frame from the first base. TCRbeta CDR3 regions were amplified from genomic DNA using the immunoSEQ Assay, a bias-controlled multiplex PCR. The authors processed their data as follows. The number of nucleated cells in each sample was estimated from the amplification of reference gene primers within the assay. Sequence reads were collapsed and filtered to measure the absolute abundance of every unique TCRbeta CDR3 rearrangement. Productive Simpson clonality was computed per sample as the square root of Simpson's diversity index over productive rearrangements. TCRdb mirrors the immuneACCESS table, restricted to in-frame sequences. Some clones are absent from its copies; in checked studies, under half trace to an unresolved V gene, and the reason for the others is unknown. The V and J calls and clone size were taken over from that table, and D and trimming were inferred from the DNA. The sample data list over 120,000 clones, and 85% to 90% of these were observed just once. The ten largest make up 30% to 45% of the sample.

Findings and caveats that apply to the study as a whole: The quantity of clinical and demographic metadata differed by source and by participant and was supplied without curation.

The receptor was isolated from a man aged 50-60 years who had recovered from COVID-19. Sequencing input: peripheral blood. The rearranged chain carries TRBV30 and TRBJ2-1, with TRBD1 as a weak D call on 5 bases. The nucleotides are TGTGCCTGGGTGGTAGGGGCCTCCGACGGTATCGTTTACAATGAGCAGTTCTTC. This is translated as CAWVVGASDGIVYNEQFF. The variable domain in full, with residues beyond the CDR3 obtained from the reference TRBV30 and TRBJ2-1 genes, is SQTIHQWPATLVQPVGSPLSLECTVEGTSNPNLYWYRQAAGRGLQLLFYSVGIGQISSEVPQNLSASRPQDRQFILSSKKLLLSDSGFYLCAWVVGASDGIVYNEQFFGPGTRLTVL.